These T cell receptor beta chains were read from a single sample in a study of HIV-infected children after antiretroviral therapy interruption. TCRdb re-called the 3' RACE reads through MiXCR, storing one row per CDR3 protein. Of about 89,000 distinct CDR3 sequences listed, about 6.9% are singletons. The specimen comprised CD45RA+ CD4+ T cells from PBMCs, pooled from several time points, sampled from a donor given antiretroviral therapy, either interrupted or continuous. These receptors all stem from a pool of human donors with HIV. Both conserved end residues are part of each CDR3. The order of the fields is J gene, D gene, clone size, V gene, CDR3 protein, CDR3 DNA. The D gene is left open where the match is weak. Clone size is shown for a subset of rows, as once, few, many or a class of expanded clone.

J gene: TRBJ2-5
D gene: TRBD1
clone size: few
V gene: TRBV5-4
CDR3 protein: CASSRTGEETQYF
CDR3 DNA: TGTGCCAGCAGCAGAACAGGGGAAGAGACCCAGTACTTC

J gene: TRBJ2-1
D gene: TRBD1
clone size: -
V gene: TRBV11-2
CDR3 protein: CASSSISGTGLPIYSEQFF
CDR3 DNA: TGTGCCAGCAGCTCAATCTCTGGGACAGGGCTTCCCATCTACAGTGAGCAGTTCTTC

J gene: TRBJ2-7
D gene: -
clone size: -
V gene: TRBV2
CDR3 protein: CASSGAGVYEQYF
CDR3 DNA: TGTGCCAGCAGTGGGGCAGGGGTCTACGAGCAGTACTTC

J gene: TRBJ2-1
D gene: -
clone size: many
V gene: TRBV4-1
CDR3 protein: CASSQDAFGGSYNEQFF
CDR3 DNA: TGCGCCAGCAGCCAAGATGCGTTCGGGGGCTCCTACAATGAGCAGTTCTTC

J gene: TRBJ1-1
D gene: TRBD1
clone size: -
V gene: TRBV5-1
CDR3 protein: CASSYMRQGTNTEAFF
CDR3 DNA: TGCGCCAGCAGCTATATGAGACAGGGGACGAACACTGAAGCTTTCTTT

J gene: TRBJ2-7
D gene: TRBD1
clone size: -
V gene: TRBV7-2
CDR3 protein: CASSLAGTGYEQYF
CDR3 DNA: TGTGCCAGCAGCTTAGCTGGGACAGGGTACGAGCAGTACTTC

J gene: TRBJ1-2
D gene: TRBD1
clone size: many
V gene: TRBV18
CDR3 protein: CASSPGQGVTGYTF
CDR3 DNA: TGTGCCAGCTCACCGGGTCAGGGGGTCACTGGCTACACCTTC

J gene: TRBJ1-6
D gene: -
clone size: many
V gene: TRBV30
CDR3 protein: CAWSAPGGGYNSPLHF
CDR3 DNA: TGTGCCTGGAGTGCTCCGGGTGGGGGCTATAATTCACCCCTCCACTTT

J gene: TRBJ2-7
D gene: -
clone size: many
V gene: TRBV5-8
CDR3 protein: CASSRSYEQYF
CDR3 DNA: TGTGCCAGCAGCCGATCCTACGAGCAGTACTTC

J gene: TRBJ2-3
D gene: -
clone size: once
V gene: TRBV20-1
CDR3 protein: CSAAPTDTQYF
CDR3 DNA: TGCAGTGCTGCCCCCACAGATACGCAGTATTTT

J gene: TRBJ2-3
D gene: TRBD1
clone size: many
V gene: TRBV28
CDR3 protein: CASSLYTGTGVTDTQYF
CDR3 DNA: TGTGCCAGCAGTTTATACACCGGGACAGGGGTCACAGATACGCAGTATTTT

J gene: TRBJ1-4
D gene: -
clone size: many
V gene: TRBV28
CDR3 protein: CASTQARREKLFF
CDR3 DNA: TGTGCCAGCACTCAGGCTCGGAGGGAAAAACTGTTTTTT

J gene: TRBJ2-7
D gene: -
clone size: many
V gene: TRBV7-9
CDR3 protein: CASSPPGGGSYEQYF
CDR3 DNA: TGTGCCAGCAGTCCCCCCGGCGGCGGCTCCTACGAGCAGTACTTC

J gene: TRBJ2-5
D gene: -
clone size: few
V gene: TRBV29-1
CDR3 protein: CSGTRVLGETQYF
CDR3 DNA: TGCAGCGGGACCAGGGTCCTCGGGGAGACCCAGTACTTC

J gene: TRBJ1-6
D gene: -
clone size: many
V gene: TRBV6-5
CDR3 protein: CASSYARGSLHF
CDR3 DNA: TGTGCCAGCAGTTACGCCCGGGGTTCGCTCCACTTT

J gene: TRBJ2-1
D gene: TRBD1
clone size: many
V gene: TRBV10-3
CDR3 protein: CAISEAQGALVFF
CDR3 DNA: TGTGCCATCAGTGAAGCACAGGGGGCCCTCGTGTTCTTC

J gene: TRBJ1-1
D gene: -
clone size: -
V gene: TRBV7-9
CDR3 protein: CASSLGLRGTEAFF
CDR3 DNA: TGTGCCAGCAGCTTAGGGCTGAGGGGGACTGAAGCTTTCTTT

J gene: TRBJ1-1
D gene: -
clone size: -
V gene: TRBV5-6
CDR3 protein: CASSLYSRNTEAFF
CDR3 DNA: TGTGCCAGCAGCTTGTATAGCAGGAACACTGAAGCTTTCTTT

J gene: TRBJ2-4
D gene: -
clone size: few
V gene: TRBV15
CDR3 protein: CATSRVTLGGGLGIQYF
CDR3 DNA: TGTGCCACCAGCAGAGTAACCCTAGGGGGAGGATTGGGCATTCAGTACTTC

J gene: TRBJ2-4
D gene: -
clone size: many
V gene: TRBV23-1
CDR3 protein: CASSLSTDGGQNTLYF
CDR3 DNA: TGTGCCAGCAGTCTGTCGACAGATGGGGGTCAAAACACCTTGTACTTT

J gene: TRBJ1-2
D gene: -
clone size: many
V gene: TRBV25-1
CDR3 protein: CASSDPTGGYGYTF
CDR3 DNA: TGTGCCAGCAGTGACCCGACAGGCGGCTATGGCTACACCTTC

J gene: TRBJ1-2
D gene: -
clone size: many
V gene: TRBV20-1
CDR3 protein: CSGTSGGFHYGYTF
CDR3 DNA: TGCAGTGGAACGTCGGGCGGTTTTCACTATGGCTACACCTTC

J gene: TRBJ1-4
D gene: -
clone size: few
V gene: TRBV19
CDR3 protein: CASLRGINEKLFF
CDR3 DNA: TGTGCCAGTTTGAGGGGGATTAATGAAAAACTGTTTTTT

J gene: TRBJ2-1
D gene: -
clone size: -
V gene: TRBV5-1
CDR3 protein: CASSPTPSSYNEQFF
CDR3 DNA: TGCGCCAGCAGCCCAACCCCGAGCTCCTACAATGAGCAGTTCTTC

J gene: TRBJ1-1
D gene: -
clone size: -
V gene: TRBV20-1
CDR3 protein: CSASGQVNTEAFF
CDR3 DNA: TGCAGTGCTAGCGGGCAAGTGAACACTGAAGCTTTCTTT

J gene: TRBJ2-1
D gene: TRBD1
clone size: many
V gene: TRBV5-1
CDR3 protein: CASSLVQKTGDEQFF
CDR3 DNA: TGCGCCAGCAGCTTGGTCCAGAAAACAGGGGATGAGCAGTTCTTC

J gene: TRBJ2-1
D gene: -
clone size: many
V gene: TRBV12-3/TRBV12-4
CDR3 protein: CASRLPSSEQFF
CDR3 DNA: TGTGCCAGCAGACTACCTAGTTCTGAGCAGTTCTTC

J gene: TRBJ2-5
D gene: -
clone size: many
V gene: TRBV11-3
CDR3 protein: CASSSGPGGTQYF
CDR3 DNA: TGTGCCAGCAGCTCGGGCCCCGGGGGGACCCAGTACTTC